This is a list of T cell receptor beta chains from one sample in a study of T cell responses to AZD1222 COVID-19 vaccine. The method was immunoSEQ multiplex PCR; TCRdb's version includes in-frame clones alone and lacks a portion of them. The repertoire holds 120,000 or so clones, with 90% as singletons. Specimen: peripheral blood, collected on day 0 of MenACWY control vaccination. These receptors all come from an adult in good health. CDR3s include the opening cysteine and the closing phenylalanine or tryptophan. A D gene is named only where the DNA matches it firmly. Where a row states a size, it is once, few, many or the class of an expanded clone; other rows omit it.

len,v_gene,j_gene,abundance,d_gene,CDR3nt,CDR3aa
13,TRBV6-5,TRBJ1-4,-,-,TGTGCCAGCATGTGGGGGGCTGGTGAAAAACTGTTTTTT,CASMWGAGEKLFF
15,TRBV2,TRBJ1-5,-,TRBD1,TGTGCCAGCAGTGGGGGACAGAATAGCAATCAGCCCCAGCATTTT,CASSGGQNSNQPQHF
13,TRBV5-1,TRBJ2-7,-,-,TGCGCCAGCAGCTTGGTATCCCAAGACGAGCAGTACTTC,CASSLVSQDEQYF
17,TRBV18,TRBJ2-2,-,TRBD2,TGTGCCAGCTCACCACCTAATAGCGGGAGGAACACCGGGGAGCTGTTTTTT,CASSPPNSGRNTGELFF
14,TRBV6-5,TRBJ2-7,-,-,TGTGCCAGCAGTTACCTAGCCTCGTCCTACGAGCAGTACTTC,CASSYLASSYEQYF
13,TRBV7-8,TRBJ1-6,-,-,TGTGCCAGCACTGGCCAGGGAAACTCACCCCTCCACTTT,CASTGQGNSPLHF
16,TRBV5-1,TRBJ2-3,-,-,TGCGCCAGCAGCTTGGGGGTGACATTGGGATCAGATACGCAGTATTTT,CASSLGVTLGSDTQYF
15,TRBV5-6,TRBJ2-5,-,TRBD2,TGTGCCAGCAGCATTTTAGCGGGGGGGGCGGAGACCCAGTACTTC,CASSILAGGAETQYF
15,TRBV7-2,TRBJ1-3,-,-,TGTGCCAGCAGCTTAAGGGGTGGGTCTGGAAACACCATATATTTT,CASSLRGGSGNTIYF
14,TRBV5-1,TRBJ2-7,-,TRBD2,TGCGCCAGCAGCCCTCTTAGCGGGACCAACGAGCAGTACTTC,CASSPLSGTNEQYF
15,TRBV5-4,TRBJ1-1,-,TRBD1,TGTGCCAGCAGCCAGGCGGACAGGGGGAACACTGAAGCTTTCTTT,CASSQADRGNTEAFF
14,TRBV19,TRBJ2-1,-,-,TGTGCCAGTAGTATAAACGCAGGGAACAATGAGCAGTTCTTC,CASSINAGNNEQFF
12,TRBV7-2,TRBJ1-6,-,-,TGTGCCAGCAGCTTACCCAATTCACCCCTCCACTTT,CASSLPNSPLHF
16,TRBV28,TRBJ1-5,once,-,TGTGCCAGCAGTTTATACCGACAGAGTGGCAATCAGCCCCAGCATTTT,CASSLYRQSGNQPQHF
17,TRBV5-1,TRBJ1-6,-,-,TGCGCCAGCAGCTTGGTTGGCGCGGGGCCGTATAATTCACCCCTCCACTTT,CASSLVGAGPYNSPLHF
13,TRBV28,TRBJ2-1,-,-,TGTGCCAGCAGTGATCTAGGGGGGGGTGAGCAGTTCTTC,CASSDLGGGEQFF
15,TRBV5-1,TRBJ1-5,-,-,TGCGCCAGCAGCTTGGTATCAGGGGCCAATCAGCCCCAGCATTTT,CASSLVSGANQPQHF
15,TRBV6-5,TRBJ2-1,-,TRBD1,TGTGCCAGCAGGGCCAGAACCGGGACAGAGAGTGAGCAGTTCTTC,CASRARTGTESEQFF
10,TRBV29-1,TRBJ2-1,-,-,TGCAGCGTTGAAAAGGGAAGGCAGTTCTTC,CSVEKGRQFF
17,TRBV27,TRBJ2-2,-,TRBD1,TGTGCCAGCAGTTTCTCCGACAGGGGCAGGAACACCGGGGAGCTGTTTTTT,CASSFSDRGRNTGELFF
13,TRBV13,TRBJ1-4,-,TRBD1,TGTGCCAGCAGCTACAGGGGGGATGAAAAACTGTTTTTT,CASSYRGDEKLFF
17,TRBV4-1,TRBJ2-7,-,TRBD2,TGCGCCAGCAGCCAAGTAGCGGGAGGGCCGAAATCCTACGAGCAGTACTTC,CASSQVAGGPKSYEQYF
18,TRBV19,TRBJ2-6,few,TRBD1,TGTGCCAGTAGTATCCTAAGACAGGGGGGCCCTGGGGCCAACGTCCTGACTTTC,CASSILRQGGPGANVLTF
13,TRBV28,TRBJ1-1,-,-,TGTGCCAGCAGTCCCGCGCTTGTCGTTGAAGCTTTCTTT,CASSPALVVEAFF
14,TRBV29-1,TRBJ2-1,-,TRBD2,TGCAGCGCCGGGACTAGCGGGGGCTACAATGAGCAGTTCTTC,CSAGTSGGYNEQFF
13,TRBV12-3/TRBV12-4,TRBJ2-7,-,-,TGTGCCAGCAGTTACACAGGGTCCTACGAGCAGTACTTC,CASSYTGSYEQYF
11,TRBV12-3/TRBV12-4,TRBJ1-6,once,-,TGTGCCAGCAGTCGAAGTGGGCCCCTCCACTTT,CASSRSGPLHF
12,TRBV15,TRBJ2-1,-,TRBD2,TGTGCCACCAGCACCCTAGCGGGGGAGCAGTTCTTC,CATSTLAGEQFF
20,TRBV11-3,TRBJ2-2,-,TRBD2,TGTGCCAGCAGCCCCGGGGGGTACGCTAGCGGGGGGCCGAACACCGGGGAGCTGTTTTTT,CASSPGGYASGGPNTGELFF
15,TRBV6-1,TRBJ2-2,-,TRBD1,TGTGCCAGCAGTGAAGTCCAGGGGGCGGCCGGGGAGCTGTTTTTT,CASSEVQGAAGELFF
17,TRBV7-8,TRBJ2-2,-,TRBD2,TGTGCCAGCAGCTTACTAGCGGGGGGAGGGAACACCGGGGAGCTGTTTTTT,CASSLLAGGGNTGELFF
16,TRBV7-9,TRBJ2-3,-,TRBD2,TGTGCCAGCAGCTTGGGAGCTAGCGGGAACTCAGATACGCAGTATTTT,CASSLGASGNSDTQYF
15,TRBV27,TRBJ2-2,-,TRBD1,TGTGCCAGCAGTGCCCGGGACAGGGAGCCCGGGGAGCTGTTTTTT,CASSARDREPGELFF
17,TRBV4-3,TRBJ1-4,-,-,TGCGCCAGCATTCCGGACAGACAATCATCCCCGAATGAAAAACTGTTTTTT,CASIPDRQSSPNEKLFF
15,TRBV7-2,TRBJ2-7,-,TRBD1,TGTGCCAGCAGCATCTCCGGGACAGGGGGCTACGAGCAGTACTTC,CASSISGTGGYEQYF
14,TRBV9,TRBJ2-5,-,-,TGTGCCAGCAGCGATACAGGGTTGGGCGAGACCCAGTACTTC,CASSDTGLGETQYF
15,TRBV27,TRBJ2-2,-,-,TGTGCCAGCAGTTTTGTGGACGGGCACACCGGGGAGCTGTTTTTT,CASSFVDGHTGELFF
13,TRBV30,TRBJ2-2,-,-,TGTGCCTGGAGTGTACTCGCGGCCGGGGAGCTGTTTTTT,CAWSVLAAGELFF
14,TRBV27,TRBJ2-6,-,-,TGTGCCAGCAGTTTACTCTCTGGGGCCAACGTCCTGACTTTC,CASSLLSGANVLTF